Sequencing of this TCR beta chain was carried out in a study of response to subunit inactivated influenza vaccine. This clonotype was detected only a few times. The CDR3 is 16 amino acids. Germline CDR1 reads SGHTA; CDR2 reads FQGTGA. Trimming removed 2 bases from V and 1 base from J; junction bases left unmatched: 8. TCRdb re-called the RT-PCR reads with MiXCR, one entry per CDR3 protein. The data show 500,000 to 600,000 distinct CDR3 sequences, with over 10% seen just once and about an eighth held by the top ten. The V gene is TRBV7-3, the J gene TRBJ2-7; TRBD2 matches 7 bases. The sequence came from a man aged 50 or older who received an inactivated influenza vaccine. Specimen: PBMCs from blood, collected more than 35 days after vaccination. CDR3 residues: CASSLSRAGRSYEQYF. The DNA for the CDR3 is TGTGCCAGCAGCTTATCACGAGCGGGAAGATCCTACGAGCAGTACTTC.